The entry that follows covers one T cell receptor (beta chain) sequence. This specimen belongs to a study of T cell changes during pregnancy in multiple sclerosis. The method was immunoSEQ multiplex PCR; TCRdb's version includes in-frame clones alone and lacks a portion of them. The sample carries roughly 42,000 clones, 90% to 95% recorded once. This CDR3 region has 16 residues. The germline V gene has CDR1 MNHEY and CDR2 SMNVEV (reference sequence). The V segment lost 5 bases and the J segment 4 bases; nucleotides outside the gene matches: 11. V gene TRBV27 combines with J gene TRBJ1-5; 7 positions match TRBD1. The sequence was collected from a female donor with multiple sclerosis, enrolled in a pregnancy study. The sample here was CD4+ T cells from peripheral blood mononuclear cells, taken before pregnancy. CDR3 residues: CASSPRGTVINQPQHF. CDR3 DNA sequence: TGTGCCAGCAGTCCACGGGGGACAGTCATAAATCAGCCCCAGCATTTT.